A selection of T cell receptor beta chains follows, all from one sample in a study of shared clonotypes between healthy human individuals. Libraries were prepared by immunoSEQ multiplex PCR; TCRdb keeps only in-frame clonotypes and omits some of them. Among some 530,000 clones listed, around four fifths were seen once. What was sequenced was PBMCs. All receptors come from a woman between 35 and 50 years old in good health. Some clones in this sample may be carry-over from other donors' samples. The CDR3 runs from the conserved cysteine through the conserved F or W. Each record gives: J gene, V gene, clone size, D gene, CDR3 protein, CDR3 DNA. The D gene is left open where the match is weak. Clone size is not always given. Where it is, it says once, few, many or a class for expanded clones.

TRBJ2-6 | TRBV19 | . | TRBD1 | CASSTLDRVAGANVLTF | TGTGCCAGTAGTACACTAGACAGGGTGGCTGGGGCCAACGTCCTGACTTTC
TRBJ2-2 | TRBV11-1 | . | TRBD2 | CASSLRTSGNTGELFF | TGTGCCAGCAGCTTACGGACTAGCGGGAACACCGGGGAGCTGTTTTTT
TRBJ2-5 | TRBV7-9 | few | . | CASRVWGDQETQYF | TGTGCCAGCAGAGTTTGGGGGGATCAAGAGACCCAGTACTTC
TRBJ2-1 | TRBV5-6 | once | . | CASSYGGHLEQFF | TGTGCCAGCAGCTACGGGGGGCACCTCGAGCAGTTCTTC
TRBJ2-1 | TRBV5-1 | . | TRBD2 | CASSTGTSVGNEQFF | TGCGCCAGCAGTACCGGGACTAGTGTTGGCAATGAGCAGTTCTTC
TRBJ2-1 | TRBV29-1 | . | . | CSVEGISGEQFF | TGCAGCGTTGAAGGGATAAGCGGGGAGCAGTTCTTC
TRBJ2-2 | TRBV5-1 | . | TRBD1 | CASSVPWTGENLGELFF | TGCGCCAGCAGCGTTCCTTGGACAGGGGAGAATTTAGGGGAGCTGTTTTTT
TRBJ2-5 | TRBV5-4 | . | TRBD2 | CASSLTSGPRETQYF | TGTGCCAGCAGCTTGACTAGCGGGCCTCGGGAGACCCAGTACTTC
TRBJ1-3 | TRBV25-1 | few | . | CASSESGGSGNTIYF | TGTGCCAGCAGTGAATCGGGGGGCTCTGGAAACACCATATATTTT
TRBJ2-3 | TRBV12-5 | few | . | CASGRTSQALTDTQYF | TGTGCTAGTGGAAGGACCAGCCAAGCGCTCACAGATACGCAGTATTTT
TRBJ1-4 | TRBV19 | . | TRBD1 | CASRHPGQGAPNEKLFF | TGTGCCAGTAGGCATCCGGGACAGGGGGCTCCTAATGAAAAACTGTTTTTT
TRBJ2-5 | TRBV29-1 | . | . | CSVEPGAETQYF | TGCAGCGTTGAACCAGGGGCAGAGACCCAGTACTTC
TRBJ2-5 | TRBV7-6 | . | TRBD2 | CASSPLAGGGETQYF | TGTGCCAGCAGCCCGCTAGCGGGAGGGGGAGAGACCCAGTACTTC
TRBJ1-1 | TRBV30 | . | . | CAWSKRDTEAFF | TGTGCCTGGAGTAAGAGGGACACTGAAGCTTTCTTT
TRBJ2-2 | TRBV27 | . | TRBD2 | CASSLTLAGSRSEGGWLNTGELFF | TGTGCCAGCAGTTTAACCCTAGCGGGGAGTCGGTCGGAAGGGGGGTGGCTGAACACCGGGGAGCTGTTTTTT
TRBJ1-1 | TRBV30 | . | TRBD1 | CAWRYPNFRDSVVFF | TGTGCCTGGAGATATCCTAACTTCCGGGACAGTGTAGTTTTCTTT
TRBJ1-1 | TRBV5-1 | . | . | CASIDPRGNTEAFF | TGCGCCAGCATCGACCCCCGAGGGAACACTGAAGCTTTCTTT
TRBJ1-1 | TRBV13 | . | TRBD1 | CASSFDPGTGFSEAFF | TGTGCCAGCAGCTTCGACCCTGGGACAGGGTTTTCTGAAGCTTTCTTT
TRBJ2-7 | TRBV5-6 | . | . | CASSSGSSTYEQYF | TGTGCCAGCAGCTCCGGGTCAAGCACCTACGAGCAGTACTTC
TRBJ2-3 | TRBV28 | . | . | CASSLFSRRGTDTQYF | TGTGCCAGCAGTCTCTTTAGCAGGAGGGGGACAGATACGCAGTATTTT
TRBJ1-3 | TRBV4-1 | . | . | CASSQANSGNTIYF | TGCGCCAGCAGCCAAGCGAACTCTGGAAACACCATATATTTT
TRBJ1-2 | TRBV10-2 | once | TRBD1 | CASSLGQGPYGYTF | TGCGCCAGCAGTCTGGGACAGGGTCCCTATGGCTACACCTTC
TRBJ1-3 | TRBV15 | . | . | CATSRDSVSGNTIYF | TGTGCCACCAGCAGGGACAGCGTTTCTGGAAACACCATATATTTT
TRBJ1-3 | TRBV2 | . | TRBD1 | CASSPRDSGNTIYF | TGTGCCAGCAGTCCCAGGGACAGTGGAAACACCATATATTTT
TRBJ1-1 | TRBV19 | few | TRBD1 | CASSIAGTGGEAFF | TGTGCCAGTAGTATCGCAGGGACAGGAGGAGAAGCTTTCTTT
TRBJ2-1 | TRBV19 | . | TRBD2 | CASSPGLARYNEQFF | TGTGCCAGTAGTCCCGGACTAGCGCGGTACAATGAGCAGTTCTTC
TRBJ1-1 | TRBV29-1 | once | . | CSVGPTGTGSEAFF | TGCAGCGTTGGGCCCACTGGGACCGGATCTGAAGCTTTCTTT
TRBJ2-7 | TRBV11-2 | . | . | CASSRWGYEQYF | TGTGCCAGCAGCCGGTGGGGTTACGAGCAGTACTTC
TRBJ1-4 | TRBV2 | . | TRBD1 | CASSPQGARNEKLFF | TGTGCCAGCAGTCCACAGGGGGCGCGTAATGAAAAACTGTTTTTT
TRBJ2-3 | TRBV28 | once | . | CASSERGMTTDTQYF | TGTGCCAGCAGTGAGCGCGGGATGACAACAGATACGCAGTATTTT
TRBJ2-3 | TRBV30 | . | TRBD2 | CAWSPGLARDTQYF | TGTGCCTGGAGCCCGGGACTAGCGAGAGATACGCAGTATTTT
TRBJ1-1 | TRBV7-8 | . | TRBD1 | CASSLLPGGGTEAFF | TGTGCCAGCAGCTTGCTCCCAGGGGGGGGCACTGAAGCTTTCTTT
TRBJ1-5 | TRBV7-2 | . | . | CASSQDNQPQHF | TGTGCCAGCAGCCAAGATAATCAGCCCCAGCATTTT
TRBJ2-3 | TRBV11-2 | . | . | CASSLVTDTQYF | TGTGCCAGCAGTTTAGTCACAGATACGCAGTATTTT
TRBJ2-3 | TRBV5-1 | . | . | CASSFDGDTQYF | TGCGCCAGCAGCTTCGATGGGGATACGCAGTATTTT
TRBJ2-5 | TRBV7-2 | . | . | CASSLTRYETQYF | TGTGCCAGCAGCTTAACTAGATACGAGACCCAGTACTTC
TRBJ2-1 | TRBV2 | . | TRBD2 | CASTGSGRALYYNEQFF | TGTGCCAGCACGGGTAGCGGGAGGGCCCTCTACTACAATGAGCAGTTCTTC
TRBJ2-7 | TRBV5-1 | . | TRBD1 | CASRGQTGTSYEQYF | TGCGCCAGCAGGGGTCAGACAGGGACCTCCTACGAGCAGTACTTC
TRBJ2-7 | TRBV29-1 | . | . | CSVRASAYEQYF | TGCAGCGTTCGGGCTAGCGCTTACGAGCAGTACTTC
TRBJ2-2 | TRBV7-3 | . | . | CASSLSRGTGELFF | TGTGCCAGCAGCTTAAGCAGGGGCACCGGGGAGCTGTTTTTT
TRBJ1-5 | TRBV19 | . | . | CASRETGLSNQPQHF | TGTGCCAGTAGGGAAACAGGTCTAAGCAATCAGCCCCAGCATTTT
TRBJ1-2 | TRBV27 | once | . | CASSFRGAQYGYTF | TGTGCCAGCAGTTTTCGGGGGGCGCAGTATGGCTACACCTTC
TRBJ1-5 | TRBV30 | . | . | CAWSASVGQPQHF | TGTGCCTGGAGTGCGTCGGTTGGTCAGCCCCAGCATTTT
TRBJ2-3 | TRBV7-2 | once | TRBD2 | CASSFLSGSPSTDTQYF | TGTGCCAGCAGCTTTCTGAGCGGGAGCCCCAGCACAGATACGCAGTATTTT
TRBJ2-1 | TRBV18 | . | . | CASSPTGYNEQFF | TGTGCCAGCTCACCAACAGGATACAATGAGCAGTTCTTC
TRBJ2-7 | TRBV5-1 | . | . | CASSLGRDEQYF | TGCGCCAGCAGCTTGGGACGGGACGAGCAGTACTTC
TRBJ1-2 | TRBV6-4 | . | . | CASSETGAQDIYGYTF | TGTGCCAGCAGTGAAACGGGGGCTCAGGATATCTATGGCTACACCTTC
TRBJ1-3 | TRBV29-1 | . | TRBD1 | CSVDEGANSGNTIYF | TGCAGCGTTGATGAGGGGGCTAATTCTGGAAACACCATATATTTT
TRBJ2-7 | TRBV6-5 | . | TRBD1 | CASSSGQPHSYEQYF | TGTGCCAGCAGTTCGGGACAGCCGCACTCCTACGAGCAGTACTTC
TRBJ2-1 | TRBV7-3 | . | . | CASSLTPSSYNEQFF | TGTGCCAGCAGCTTAACGCCGAGCTCCTACAATGAGCAGTTCTTC
TRBJ2-7 | TRBV6-5 | . | . | CASSLGLAWEQYF | TGTGCCAGCAGTTTAGGGCTAGCATGGGAGCAGTACTTC
TRBJ2-1 | TRBV27 | . | . | CASTQSYWPGRGNEQFF | TGTGCCAGCACCCAATCCTACTGGCCGGGACGAGGCAATGAGCAGTTCTTC
TRBJ2-1 | TRBV7-9 | many | TRBD2 | CASSPGLAGHDEQFF | TGTGCCAGCAGCCCGGGACTAGCGGGACACGATGAGCAGTTCTTC